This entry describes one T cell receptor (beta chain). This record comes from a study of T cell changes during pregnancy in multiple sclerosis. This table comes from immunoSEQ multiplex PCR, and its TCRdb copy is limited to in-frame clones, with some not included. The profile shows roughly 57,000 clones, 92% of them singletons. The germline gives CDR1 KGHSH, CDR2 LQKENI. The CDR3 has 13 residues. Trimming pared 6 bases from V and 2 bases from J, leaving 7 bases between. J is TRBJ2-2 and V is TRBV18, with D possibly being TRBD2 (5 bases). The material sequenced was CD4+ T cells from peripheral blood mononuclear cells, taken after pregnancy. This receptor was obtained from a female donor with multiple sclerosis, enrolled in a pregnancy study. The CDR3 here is CASSRANTGELFF. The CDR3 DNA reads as TGTGCCAGCTCGCGGGCAAACACCGGGGAGCTGTTTTTT.